This record concerns one TCR beta chain sequence. With 1 base removed from V and 2 bases from J, the gap between germline ends came to 9 bases. CDR1 and CDR2 from the germline V gene are SGHAT and FQDESV (reference sequence). The length of the CDR3 is 15 residues. Assay: immunoSEQ multiplex PCR; the TCRdb copy retains only in-frame clones and omits some. The repertoire consists of about 110,000 clones, with approximately 92% occurring once and the leading ten covering 1% to 1.5%. These data belong to a study of siplizumab effects on memory and regulatory T cells. The clonotype comes from a human donor in good health. The chain combines TRBV11-1 with TRBJ1-5; the D is unclear. Sequencing was performed on CD4+ T cells sorted from blood. The CDR3 loop reads CASSLGGDGNQPQHF. In nucleotides, the CDR3 is TGTGCCAGCAGCTTAGGTGGGGATGGCAATCAGCCCCAGCATTTT.